Listed here is a single T cell receptor beta chain. Its specificity is unknown. This PCR relied on a set of 60 Vbeta primers and 13 Jbeta primers. Here immunoSEQ multiplex PCR was the method, and the copy in TCRdb shows in-frame clones only, minus some. The sample shows over 150,000 clones, roughly 78% of them seen only once. The sample comes from a study of cytomegalovirus exposure and HLA in healthy donors. Findings and limits, study-wide: CMV antigen specificity of a few CMV-associated chains was confirmed in vitro.

Germline CDR1 reads SGHRS; CDR2 reads YFSETQ. This CDR3 contains 14 residues. V dropped 4 bases and J dropped 4; count of bases not matched to a gene: 5. The rearrangement links TRBV5-1 to TRBJ2-7; 10 bases line up with TRBD1. The TCR was taken from a girl aged 10-17 years in good health and CMV-seropositive. Sequencing was carried out using PBMCs. CDR3 sequence: CASSPGTGEYEQYF. In DNA, the CDR3 is TGCGCCAGCAGCCCCGGGACAGGGGAATACGAGCAGTACTTC.